The 7 T cell receptor beta chains in this list originate from one sample, sequenced in a study of CD8+ T cells in alopecia areata. Extraction of RNA preceded its reverse transcription into cDNA, which served as the sequencing template. The repertoire was sequenced with immunoSEQ multiplex PCR; TCRdb's copy has only in-frame clones and lacks some. The sample holds about 130,000 clones, about 49% seen once. This specimen consisted of CD8+ T cells sorted from blood, obtained at week 0. The source of these receptors is a human donor with alopecia areata.

This clone has just a few counts. V and J are TRBV4-1 and TRBJ2-3; weak D call: TRBD2 (6 bases). Deletions cut 2 bases from V and 4 bases from J, with 16 bases between. Germline V gene lookup returns CDR1 MGHRA and CDR2 YSYEKL. The CDR3 totals 16 residues. CDR3 bases: TGCGCCAGCAGCCAATACCCGGGACTCCCGCCAGATACGCAGTATTTT. This codes for CASSQYPGLPPDTQYF.

This clone was counted once. The chain employs TRBV7-2 and TRBJ2-5; TRBD2 matches at 15 bases. J gave up 2 bases and V 3 bases, and 4 bases lay outside the gene matches. CDR1 is SGHTA, CDR2 FQGNSA, per germline. The CDR3 covers 17 residues. The CDR3 region is CASSFTGLAGGQETQYF. The CDR3 DNA reads TGTGCCAGCAGCTTCACGGGACTAGCGGGGGGACAAGAGACCCAGTACTTC.

This chain connects TRBV9 to TRBJ1-5; possible D gene TRBD1, 5 bases. Per germline, CDR1 SGDLS and CDR2 YYNGEE. This CDR3 has 14 residues. The ends were cut back, 6 bases at V and 2 bases at J, with 12 bases in the middle. The CDR3 sequence is CASNQGYRNQPQHF. CDR3 nucleotides: TGTGCCAGCAATCAGGGTTATCGCAATCAGCCCCAGCATTTT.

The chain recombines TRBV30 with TRBJ2-7; 7 bases are shared with TRBD1. CDR1 and CDR2 from the germline V gene are GTSNPN and SVGIG (reference sequence). The CDR3 is 13 residues long. The V and J ends lost 5 bases and 2 bases, in that order; junction bases with no gene match: 6. For the CDR3, the DNA is TGTGCCTGGTCCGGGACAGCGGCCTACGAGCAGTACTTC. As protein: CAWSGTAAYEQYF.

The chain has TRBV13 and TRBJ1-2, with D perhaps matching TRBD1 (5 bases). V lost 5 bases and J lost 5, with 9 bases in between. CDR3 size: 12 residues. CDR1 and CDR2 (germline): PRHDT, FYEKMQ (reference sequence). The chain's CDR3 is CASSDGAYGYTF. The DNA of the CDR3 is TGTGCCAGCAGCGACGGGGCGTATGGCTACACCTTC.

This chain uses TRBV29-1 with TRBJ2-7; D is unresolved. V was trimmed by 0 bases and J by 4 bases, leaving 13 bases between them. The CDR3 is 14 amino acids. Germline CDR1 is SQVTM and CDR2 is ANQGSEA. The CDR3, as DNA: TGCAGCGTTGAAGAGGACCACCTCGGGTACGAGCAGTACTTC. This gives the protein CSVEEDHLGYEQYF.

The chain joins TRBV2 to TRBJ2-1; weak D call: TRBD1 (5 bases). V was trimmed by 3 bases and J by 6 bases, leaving 9 bases between them. Germline V gives CDR1 SNHLY, CDR2 FYNNEI. CDR3 length equals 13 residues. DNA for the CDR3: TGTGCCAGCAGTGAGATTCAGGGCAATGAGCAGTTCTTC. This sequence encodes CASSEIQGNEQFF.